This is a list of T cell receptor beta chains from one sample in a study of blood T cell repertoires in COVID-19. Using immunoSEQ multiplex PCR, the repertoire was profiled, and TCRdb retains in-frame clones only, with some absent. Of tens of thousands of clones in the sample, more than 60% were seen once. Sequenced sample: peripheral blood. Receptors originate from a man aged 65 to 85 with acute or convalescent COVID-19. Each CDR3 is given without its conserved first and last residue.

v_gene	j_gene	len	CDR3aa
TRBV28	TRBJ2-5	12	ASSPSTVHETQY
TRBV19	TRBJ1-2	11	ASSTTGTGGYT
TRBV2	TRBJ1-5	12	ASSSDRNNQPQH
TRBV7-9	TRBJ1-5	14	ASSKGPGGSNQPQH
TRBV11-2	TRBJ2-5	12	ASSPTGGQETQY
TRBV27	TRBJ2-1	14	ASRPRGRGDYNEQF
TRBV19	TRBJ1-6	11	ASSPGGVSPLH
TRBV15	TRBJ1-6	12	ATSTGTGGMALH
TRBV2	TRBJ2-2	11	AGRTGGGGELF
TRBV19	TRBJ1-5	13	ASRSGGAGNQPQH
TRBV7-9	TRBJ2-7	11	ASSPPSTYEQY
TRBV28	TRBJ1-5	12	ASSLSGAGQPQH
TRBV24-1	TRBJ1-2	13	ATSDPQGGNYGYT
TRBV5-1	TRBJ2-5	13	ASSLVVRGQGTQY
TRBV7-9	TRBJ2-1	10	ASSLDDRGQF
TRBV2	TRBJ2-1	9	ASRRTERQF
TRBV19	TRBJ1-1	12	ATSWQGMNTEAF
TRBV9	TRBJ1-6	12	ASSVGQGDGALH
TRBV5-1	TRBJ1-4	12	ASSSQGTNEKLF
TRBV28	TRBJ1-2	15	ASSGARQGSGHYGYT
TRBV6-4	TRBJ2-3	13	ASSRLAGGPDTQY
TRBV12-3/TRBV12-4	TRBJ1-5	10	ASSFMYQPQH